Shown below are 30 T cell receptor beta chains from a single sample sequenced in a study of T cell changes during pregnancy in multiple sclerosis. Clones were sequenced by immunoSEQ multiplex PCR, and TCRdb holds only the in-frame ones, with some missing. This table holds about 38,000 clones, around 92% found once. The sequencing here drew on CD8+ T cells from peripheral blood mononuclear cells, taken in the second trimester of pregnancy. These receptors were obtained from a female donor with multiple sclerosis, enrolled in a pregnancy study.

This rearrangement joins TRBV5-1 to TRBJ2-1, with TRBD2 matching 11 bases. Germline V lookup: CDR1 SGHRS, CDR2 YFSETQ. This CDR3 is built from 17 residues. J gave up 4 bases and V 0 bases, and 6 bases lay outside the gene matches. CDR3 region: CASSLAGTSGLYNEQFF. The DNA of the CDR3 is TGCGCCAGCAGCTTGGCCGGGACTAGCGGATTATACAATGAGCAGTTCTTC.

The count of this clone is one. This rearrangement joins TRBV19 to TRBJ1-2; D is possibly TRBD1 (6 bases). Between the trimmed V and J ends, which lost 7 bases and 3 bases, there was a span of 12 bases. This CDR3 contains 13 residues. Looked up from germline, CDR1 is LNHDA and CDR2 is SQIVND (reference sequence). The chain's CDR3 is CASMGRGDYGYTF. For the CDR3, the DNA is TGTGCCAGTATGGGCAGGGGCGACTATGGCTACACCTTC.

This rearrangement joins TRBV6-1 to TRBJ1-2; tentative D call: TRBD1 (6 bases). Germline-derived CDR1 and CDR2 are MNHNS and SASEGT. V was pared by 5 bases and J by 0 bases, with 13 bases between. The CDR3 covers 15 residues. CDR3 in amino acids: CASSQGHLTNYGYTF. The CDR3 region has the DNA TGTGCCAGCAGTCAGGGACATCTAACTAACTATGGCTACACCTTC.

This clone was seen just once. V is TRBV9 and J is TRBJ2-1, with 11 positions matching TRBD2. Trimming removed 0 bases from V and 7 bases from J; junction bases left unmatched: 12. Germline CDR1 reads SGDLS; CDR2 reads YYNGEE. The CDR3 length is 18 residues. The CDR3 loop reads CASSVGGFVAGGLNEQFF. The CDR3 coding sequence is TGTGCCAGCAGCGTAGGGGGATTTGTAGCGGGGGGGCTAAATGAGCAGTTCTTC.

The genes are TRBV6-1 and TRBJ2-7, with 7 bases matching TRBD1. This CDR3 has 15 residues. After removal of 6 bases from V and 2 bases from J, the junction contained 10 bases not matched to a gene. The germline CDR1 and CDR2 sequences are MNHNS and SASEGT. The CDR3 spells CASRTSTGSAYEQYF. The DNA for the CDR3 is TGTGCCAGCAGAACCTCGACAGGGTCAGCCTACGAGCAGTACTTC.

This chain links TRBV4-1 with TRBJ2-2; 8 bases match TRBD2. The V gene end was trimmed by 0 bases and the J gene end by 2 bases; junction bases not matched to a gene: 8. The germline CDR1 and CDR2 sequences are MGHRA and YSYEKL. The CDR3 spans 18 residues. CDR3: CASSQDFSLAGNTGELFF. The CDR3 bases are TGCGCCAGCAGCCAAGATTTTTCCCTAGCGGGTAACACCGGGGAGCTGTTTTTT.

V and J are TRBV7-8 and TRBJ2-7, with D unclear. The ends were cut back, 2 bases at V and 2 bases at J, with 10 bases in the middle. Per the germline V gene, CDR1 is SGHVS and CDR2 is FQNEAQ. The CDR3 covers 14 residues. For the CDR3, the DNA is TGTGCCAGCAGCTTAATAGGCAGGACCTACGAGCAGTACTTC. Translating gives CASSLIGRTYEQYF.

The rearrangement joins TRBV28 to TRBJ2-3; the match to TRBD1 covers 8 bases. This CDR3 comprises 14 residues. V was clipped by 3 bases and J by 5 bases; unmatched bases: 4. Germline CDR1 and CDR2: MDHEN and SYDVKM. The CDR3 DNA follows: TGTGCCAGCAGTTTTCAGGGGGCAGAAGATACGCAGTATTTT. This codes for CASSFQGAEDTQYF. Using reference TRBV28 and TRBJ2-3 for the parts outside the CDR3, the full variable domain is DVKVTQSSRYLVKRTGEKVFLECVQDMDHENMFWYRQDPGLGLRLIYFSYDVKMKEKGDIPEGYSVSREKKERFSLILESASTNQTSMYLCASSFQGAEDTQYFGPGTRLTVL.

This clone showed up just once. The chain has TRBV12-5 and TRBJ2-1; 8 nucleotides align to TRBD1. V shed 1 base and J 12 bases; nucleotides not matched to a gene: 8. Germline V gene sequence: CDR1 LGHNT, CDR2 FRNRAP. The CDR3 extends over 14 amino acids. The CDR3 region is CASGLGTGMVGQFF. Here the CDR3 DNA reads TGTGCTAGTGGTTTGGGGACAGGGATGGTTGGGCAGTTCTTC.

The chain recombines TRBV29-1 with TRBJ2-2, with 8 nucleotides matching TRBD2. The CDR3 is 15 amino acids. CDR1 is SQVTM, CDR2 ANQGSEA, per germline. V was pared by 7 bases and J by 1 base, with 8 bases of the junction left unmatched. CDR3 residues: CSGLAGIMNTGELFF. CDR3 nucleotides: TGCAGCGGATTAGCGGGAATAATGAACACCGGGGAGCTGTTTTTT.

The V and J genes are TRBV25-1 and TRBJ1-5; D unresolved. The CDR3 consists of 14 residues. The V gene's germline CDR1 is MGHDK and CDR2 SYGVNS. V lost 3 bases and J lost 1, with 7 bases in between. The CDR3 nucleotides are TGTGCCAGCAGTGAGATCGGGAGCAATCAGCCCCAGCATTTT. This translates into CASSEIGSNQPQHF.

The chain has TRBV27 and TRBJ2-2; 8 bases map to TRBD2. Germline V gene sequence: CDR1 MNHEY, CDR2 SMNVEV (reference sequence). This CDR3 has 17 amino acids. J gave up 6 bases and V 3 bases, and 12 bases lay outside the gene matches. CDR3 region: CASSFPLGRAGAGELFF. CDR3 DNA: TGTGCCAGCAGTTTCCCCCTCGGGAGGGCGGGCGCCGGGGAGCTGTTTTTT.

The CDR3 reads CASSDGTGTYGYTF. The CDR3, as DNA: TGTGCCAGCAGCGACGGGACAGGGACCTATGGCTACACCTTC. The chain combines TRBV6-5 with TRBJ1-2, with 9 bases fitting TRBD1. The CDR3 consists of 14 residues. J gave up 4 bases and V 6 bases, and 6 bases lay outside the gene matches. The germline V gene encodes CDR1 MNHEY and CDR2 SVGAGI.

The chain uses TRBV2 and TRBJ2-7; the match to TRBD1 covers 8 bases. Germline-derived CDR1 and CDR2 are SNHLY and FYNNEI. V shed 6 bases and J 2 bases; nucleotides not matched to a gene: 12. The CDR3 covers 16 residues. CDR3 sequence reads: CASRGDRTGITYEQYF. CDR3 bases: TGTGCCAGCAGGGGGGACCGGACAGGGATCACCTACGAGCAGTACTTC.

V is TRBV5-1 and J is TRBJ2-5; possibly TRBD2 for D (7 bases). Germline V gene data show CDR1 as SGHRS and CDR2 as YFSETQ. V was shortened by 0 bases and J by 5 bases, with 11 bases between the two germline ends. The CDR3 totals 14 residues. This chain's CDR3 is CASSLAGGRETQYF. CDR3 sequence (DNA): TGCGCCAGCAGCTTGGCCGGGGGGCGCGAGACCCAGTACTTC.

The chain couples TRBV5-4 to TRBJ1-1; D is undetermined. CDR3 size: 12 residues. The ends were cut back, 4 bases at V and 7 bases at J, with 11 bases in the middle. Germline V gene sequence: CDR1 SGHNT, CDR2 YYREEE (reference sequence). The CDR3 is CASSLGGVEAFF. DNA of the CDR3: TGTGCCAGCAGCCTCGGCGGGGTTGAAGCTTTCTTT.

J is TRBJ1-5 and V is TRBV5-6, with 7 bases aligning to TRBD1. The V gene's germline CDR1 is SGHDT and CDR2 YYEEEE. The CDR3 covers 15 residues. Trimming cost V 5 bases and J 7 bases; bases outside gene matches: 12. CDR3 nucleotides: TGTGCCAGCAGGGGAAGGACAGGAGGTAGGCAGCCCCAGCATTTT. Its translation is CASRGRTGGRQPQHF.

In its sample, this clone was seen a few times. This chain links TRBV30 with TRBJ1-1, with D perhaps TRBD1 (5 bases). V lost 4 bases to trimming and J lost 4 bases, with 10 bases between them. Germline V gene sequence: CDR1 GTSNPN, CDR2 SVGIG (reference sequence). The CDR3 runs 12 residues. The CDR3 here is CAWNGGGTEAFF. CDR3 DNA: TGTGCCTGGAACGGGGGAGGCACTGAAGCTTTCTTT.

The chain is built from TRBV4-3 and TRBJ2-7; D is undetermined. V lost 0 bases to trimming and J lost 1 base, with 7 bases between them. The germline V gene encodes CDR1 LGHNA and CDR2 YSLEER. This CDR3 spans 14 amino acids. CDR3 DNA sequence: TGCGCCAGCAGCCAAGATGCGACTTCCTACGAGCAGTACTTC. Amino acid sequence: CASSQDATSYEQYF.

The genes are TRBV2 and TRBJ1-5; maybe TRBD1 (5 bases). Germline V lookup: CDR1 SNHLY, CDR2 FYNNEI. The CDR3 is 14 residues long. V lost 6 bases and J lost 3, with 12 bases in between. Written as DNA, the CDR3 is TGTGCCAGCAGCAGGACACAGGTCAATCAGCCCCAGCATTTT. Its translation: CASSRTQVNQPQHF.

V gene TRBV27 combines with J gene TRBJ2-7, with D perhaps TRBD1 (5 bases). The V gene lost 3 bases and the J gene lost 0 bases, with 12 bases spanning the gap. The CDR3 length is 15 residues. Germline lookup yields CDR1 MNHEY and CDR2 SMNVEV (reference sequence). For the CDR3, the DNA is TGTGCCAGCAGTTTCCGACAGTCGAGCTCCTACGAGCAGTACTTC. Its protein product is CASSFRQSSSYEQYF.

A few counts support this clone. The chain employs TRBV7-9 and TRBJ1-1; D uncertain. CDR1 and CDR2 (germline): SEHNR, FQNEAQ (reference sequence). This CDR3 region has 12 residues. With 8 bases removed from V and 4 bases from J, the gap between germline ends came to 11 bases. CDR3: CASSYSLTEAFF. CDR3 nucleotides: TGTGCCAGCTCGTACAGCCTCACTGAAGCTTTCTTT. The whole variable domain, remainder taken from reference TRBV7-9 and TRBJ1-1, is DTGVSQNPRHKITKRGQNVTFRCDPISEHNRLYWYRQTLGQGPEFLTYFQNEAQLEKSRLLSDRFSAERPKGSFSTLEIQRTEQGDSAMYLCASSYSLTEAFFGQGTRLTVV.

The chain employs TRBV27 and TRBJ2-1; D not resolved. Germline CDR1 reads MNHEY; CDR2 reads SMNVEV (reference sequence). CDR3 length: 13 residues. Trimming removed 3 bases at V and 6 bases at J, with 9 bases between. CDR3: CASSFGPGNEQFF. In DNA, the CDR3 is TGTGCCAGCAGTTTTGGTCCGGGCAATGAGCAGTTCTTC.

The chain joins TRBV6-6 to TRBJ1-2; 8 bases line up with TRBD1. The CDR3 is made up of 13 amino acids. The ends lost 8 bases at V and 8 bases at J; junction bases unmatched: 10. Germline V gene sequence: CDR1 MNHNY, CDR2 SVGAGI (reference sequence). CDR3 sequence (DNA): TGTGCCAGCCGAGCCGGACAGGGCGGGGGCTACACCTTC. Translation: CASRAGQGGGYTF.

This chain joins TRBV29-1 and TRBJ1-1; a possible D gene is TRBD1 (6 bases). V lost 7 bases to trimming and J lost 4 bases, with 22 bases between them. Germline values: CDR1 SQVTM, CDR2 ANQGSEA. This CDR3 comprises 15 residues. DNA for the CDR3: TGCAGCGCCTGGGGGGGGCGCCGGGGGAGCACTGAAGCTTTCTTT. Its protein is CSAWGGRRGSTEAFF. Drawing the rest from reference TRBV29-1 and TRBJ1-1, the complete variable domain is SAVISQKPSRDICQRGTSLTIQCQVDSQVTMMFWYRQQPGQSLTLIATANQGSEATYESGFVIDKFPISRPNLTFSTLTVSNMSPEDSSIYLCSAWGGRRGSTEAFFGQGTRLTVV.

This clone was seen just once. The rearrangement links TRBV6-5 to TRBJ2-3; TRBD1 aligns across 9 bases. CDR3 length equals 16 residues. Germline CDR1 reads MNHEY; CDR2 reads SVGAGI. With 4 bases clipped from V and 2 bases from J, the junction kept 7 bases outside the gene matches. The CDR3 DNA sequence: TGTGCCAGCAGTTTCTCGACAGGGGGATTCACAGATACGCAGTATTTT. Translated, it gives CASSFSTGGFTDTQYF.

The gene calls are TRBV27 and TRBJ2-7, with 9 bases identical to TRBD1. Unmatched junction bases numbered 6, after V lost 4 bases and J lost 2 bases. Germline CDR1 is MNHEY and CDR2 is SMNVEV (reference sequence). This CDR3 region has 15 residues. As DNA, the CDR3 is TGTGCCAGCAGTTACCGTAGGACAGGGGCCTACGAGCAGTACTTC. Its protein is CASSYRRTGAYEQYF.

The chain is built from TRBV27 and TRBJ1-2; 9 nucleotides align to TRBD1. Trimming at V came to 6 bases and at J to 8 bases, leaving 7 bases not matched to a gene. The CDR3 consists of 13 residues. Germline-derived CDR1 and CDR2 are MNHEY and SMNVEV (reference sequence). This CDR3 reads CASRGRTGEGYTF. CDR3 nucleotides: TGTGCCAGCAGGGGAAGGACAGGGGAAGGCTACACCTTC.

This clone was seen once. The rearrangement links TRBV27 to TRBJ1-2; the match to TRBD1 covers 7 bases. The J segment lost 4 bases and the V segment lost 6 bases, leaving 8 bases of the junction unmatched. Looked up from germline, CDR1 is MNHEY and CDR2 is SMNVEV (reference sequence). The length of the CDR3 is 14 residues. The CDR3 is CASSGAGGVYGYTF. CDR3 nucleotide sequence: TGTGCCAGCAGCGGGGCAGGGGGAGTCTATGGCTACACCTTC.

This clone was seen only once. The chain carries TRBV6-4 and TRBJ2-6; weak D call: TRBD2 (6 bases). In germline, CDR1 is MRHNA, CDR2 SNTAGT. The CDR3 extends over 17 amino acids. V was shortened by 0 bases and J by 4 bases, with 13 bases between the two germline ends. The CDR3 is CASSDSIGGSGANVLTF. In nucleotides, the CDR3 is TGTGCCAGCAGTGACTCGATTGGGGGGTCGGGGGCCAACGTCCTGACTTTC.